This TCR beta chain was obtained from a study of shared T cell receptors in the human thymus. CDR3 length equals 17 residues. Trimming left V 1 base short and J 6 bases short, with 18 bases between. In germline, CDR1 is LGHNA, CDR2 YNFKEQ. Libraries were prepared by immunoSEQ multiplex PCR; TCRdb keeps only in-frame clonotypes and omits some of them. The sample holds hundreds of thousands of clones, 87% seen once. This same sample was also part of a study on human thymus T cells. From that study: Thymus tissue for the work was resected from patients undergoing corrective heart surgery. Reports from related research described highly overlapping thymic repertoires among unrelated individuals.

The V call is TRBV4-2, the J call TRBJ2-2; D is possibly TRBD1 (6 bases). The sample was thymocytes. The clonotype comes from a boy under two years old with a congenital heart defect. CDR3 sequence reads: CASSQVHLTGYPGELFF. In DNA form, the CDR3 reads TGTGCCAGCAGCCAAGTTCACCTAACAGGGTATCCCGGGGAGCTGTTTTTT.